The 26 T cell receptor beta chains in this list originate from one sample, sequenced in a study of blood T cells in healthy people across ages. A second roughly 6 to 11 cycle PCR used barcoded and J-beta primers. TCRdb ran MiXCR on the 5' RACE reads and lists one entry per CDR3 protein. The sample yields 1,300,000 or so distinct CDR3 sequences, approximately 59% seen once. Source material: blood. The receptors stem from a man aged 18 to 29 in good health.

The table lists this clonotype with a few counts. The J gene is TRBJ2-2, the V gene TRBV7-9; the match to TRBD2 covers 9 bases. The CDR3 consists of 17 residues. Germline loops: CDR1 SEHNR, CDR2 FQNEAQ (reference sequence). The V and J ends lost 5 bases and 4 bases, in that order; junction bases with no gene match: 11. CDR3 nucleotides: TGTGCCAGCAGCCCAACCAGTTTTAGCGGGGGCACCGGGGAGCTGTTTTTT. Its protein product is CASSPTSFSGGTGELFF.

The chain carries TRBV7-9 and TRBJ1-2; a possible D gene is TRBD1 (5 bases). V was shortened by 0 bases and J by 7 bases, with 12 bases between the two germline ends. The CDR3 length is 14 residues. Germline CDR1 reads SEHNR; CDR2 reads FQNEAQ (reference sequence). In nucleotides, the CDR3 is TGTGCCAGCAGCTTAGCAGCAGGGCCCCGTGGCTACACCTTC. Its translation: CASSLAAGPRGYTF.

The chain is built from TRBV29-1 and TRBJ2-2; 13 nucleotides match TRBD2. V lost 4 bases, J lost 2 bases, and 13 bases stayed unmatched. The CDR3 length is 19 residues. Germline V gene sequence: CDR1 SQVTM, CDR2 ANQGSEA. The CDR3 region is CSVAGTSGIKDRNTGELFF. CDR3 sequence (DNA): TGCAGCGTTGCCGGGACTAGCGGGATTAAGGACCGAAACACCGGGGAGCTGTTTTTT.

The genes are TRBV5-1 and TRBJ2-1; D gene unclear. V lost 0 bases to trimming and J lost 0 bases, with 13 bases between them. This CDR3 is built from 17 residues. Germline V gives CDR1 SGHRS, CDR2 YFSETQ. The CDR3 region has the DNA TGCGCCAGCAGCTTGGTTGGCGCGGCGAGCTCCTACAATGAGCAGTTCTTC. Translation gives CASSLVGAASSYNEQFF.

This chain connects TRBV10-3 to TRBJ2-5, with 7 bases identical to TRBD1. Per the germline V gene, CDR1 is ENHRY and CDR2 is SYGVKD. This CDR3 comprises 13 residues. With V trimmed by 5 bases and J by 3 bases, 3 bases remained unmatched. CDR3 sequence (DNA): TGTGCCATCAGTACAGGGGTAGAAGAGACCCAGTACTTC. As protein: CAISTGVEETQYF.

This clonotype turned up a few times. V gene TRBV20-1 combines with J gene TRBJ2-1; 8 bases line up with TRBD2. The CDR3 contains 15 residues. The germline V gene encodes CDR1 DFQATT and CDR2 SNEGSKA (reference sequence). The V segment lost 3 bases and the J segment 10 bases; nucleotides outside the gene matches: 14. CDR3 sequence: CSARGTRGGIGEQFF. DNA of the CDR3: TGCAGTGCTAGGGGTACACGGGGGGGTATTGGGGAGCAGTTCTTC.

This rearrangement joins TRBV20-1 to TRBJ1-2; D possibly corresponds to TRBD1 (6 bases). The CDR3 consists of 13 residues. V was trimmed by 3 bases and J by 5 bases, leaving 13 bases between them. The germline gives CDR1 DFQATT, CDR2 SNEGSKA (reference sequence). The CDR3 DNA reads as TGCAGTGCTAGTTCCAGGGGCTCATATGGCTACACCTTC. The encoded protein is CSASSRGSYGYTF.

The chain recombines TRBV20-1 with TRBJ2-5; D ambiguous. The last part of the DNA fits TRBJ2-7 better; the J call may be wrong. From germline, CDR1 is DFQATT and CDR2 SNEGSKA (reference sequence). The length of the CDR3 is 20 residues. The CDR3 reads CSAREIGPIESCHMTYEQYF. CDR3 in DNA: TGCAGTGCTAGAGAGATCGGCCCGATAGAGTCCTGCCATATGACCTACGAGCAGTACTTC.

The chain is built from TRBV9 and TRBJ2-6; 9 bases fit TRBD1. The CDR3 loop spans 18 amino acids. V gave up 3 bases and J gave up 0 bases; unmatched junction bases: 7. Germline V gene sequence: CDR1 SGDLS, CDR2 YYNGEE. CDR3 nucleotide sequence: TGTGCCAGCAGCGCCCGGACAGGGGTTAGCTCTGGGGCCAACGTCCTGACTTTC. Its translation: CASSARTGVSSGANVLTF.

V gene TRBV6-1 combines with J gene TRBJ1-5; possibly TRBD1 for D (5 bases). This CDR3 has 15 amino acids. In germline, CDR1 is MNHNS, CDR2 SASEGT. V lost 7 bases and J 4 bases, leaving 17 bases between the germline ends. The CDR3 sequence is CASTDRGWGNQPQHF. The DNA for the CDR3 is TGTGCCAGCACCGACCGGGGGTGGGGGAATCAGCCCCAGCATTTT.

CDR3 region: CASSETNRNTEAFF. CDR3 DNA sequence: TGTGCCAGCAGTGAAACCAACAGGAACACTGAAGCTTTCTTT. The chain combines TRBV25-1 with TRBJ1-1; D remains ambiguous. Per the germline V gene, CDR1 is MGHDK and CDR2 is SYGVNS. CDR3 length: 14 residues. Trimming left V 2 bases short and J 1 base short, with 8 bases between.

This clonotype was seen a few times. This chain joins TRBV4-3 and TRBJ2-5, with TRBD1 identical over 9 bases. The length of the CDR3 is 16 residues. CDR1 is LGHNA, CDR2 YSLEER, per germline. The V segment lost 1 base and the J segment 5 bases; nucleotides outside the gene matches: 8. The CDR3 DNA follows: TGCGCCAGCAGCCAAGGTTTGGGACAGGGAGTTGAGACCCAGTACTTC. This translates into CASSQGLGQGVETQYF.

The chain is built from TRBV12-3 or TRBV12-4 and TRBJ2-4; D may be TRBD1 (6 bases). V was cut by 4 bases and J by 0 bases, with 16 bases left in between. The CDR3 covers 17 residues. CDR3 amino acids: CASSSTGRPVAKNIQYF. The CDR3 coding sequence is TGTGCCAGCAGTTCGACAGGCAGGCCAGTAGCCAAAAACATTCAGTACTTC.

The chain uses TRBV29-1 and TRBJ2-6, with D possibly TRBD2 on 6 matching bases. Trimming removed 5 bases from V and 0 bases from J, with 14 bases in between. There are 16 residues in the CDR3. Germline values: CDR1 SQVTM, CDR2 ANQGSEA. The CDR3: CSVTGRFGSGANVLTF. In DNA form, the CDR3 reads TGCAGCGTTACGGGGAGGTTCGGCTCTGGGGCCAACGTCCTGACTTTC. The entire variable domain, with the rest obtained from reference TRBV29-1 and TRBJ2-6, is as follows: SAVISQKPSRDICQRGTSLTIQCQVDSQVTMMFWYRQQPGQSLTLIATANQGSEATYESGFVIDKFPISRPNLTFSTLTVSNMSPEDSSIYLCSVTGRFGSGANVLTFGAGSRLTVL.

This chain joins TRBV27 and TRBJ1-2; D is perhaps TRBD1 (5 bases). V gave up 2 bases and J gave up 7 bases, with 14 bases separating them. Germline V gene data show CDR1 as MNHEY and CDR2 as SMNVEV (reference sequence). This CDR3 is 14 amino acids long. CDR3 DNA sequence: TGTGCCAGCAGTTTAAATCCCTGGGACGGTGGCTACACCTTC. It encodes CASSLNPWDGGYTF.

The V gene is TRBV5-4, the J gene TRBJ2-1; no firm D call. The V and J ends lost 9 bases and 5 bases respectively, with 15 bases between them. This CDR3 is 13 amino acids long. CDR1 is SGHNT, CDR2 YYREEE, per germline (reference sequence). The CDR3 sequence: CAILDLENNEQFF. The CDR3 coding sequence is TGTGCCATTCTGGACCTAGAAAACAATGAGCAGTTCTTC.

V gene TRBV27 combines with J gene TRBJ2-1, with 13 bases that match TRBD2. The junction had 10 bases not matched to a gene; V was cut back by 7 bases and J by 10 bases. Germline lookup yields CDR1 MNHEY and CDR2 SMNVEV (reference sequence). The CDR3 loop spans 15 amino acids. The CDR3 is CASIAPGLAGKEQFF. The CDR3 DNA reads TGTGCCAGCATCGCTCCGGGACTAGCGGGGAAGGAGCAGTTCTTC.

The CDR3 here is CASSQETFKGYTF. The CDR3 DNA is TGTGCCAGCAGCCAAGAGACGTTCAAGGGCTACACCTTC. V usage is TRBV3-1 and J usage is TRBJ1-2; the D is unclear. V was pared by 0 bases and J by 8 bases, with 10 bases between. CDR3 length: 13 residues. Germline V CDR1 and CDR2: LGHDT, YNNKEL (reference sequence).

Details on this clonotype: One end of the junction varies from germline; a read error may be responsible. CDR3 sequence reads: CAGSQDLTGTRSRDEQFF. CDR3 DNA sequence: TGCGCCGGCAGCCAAGATTTAACAGGGACGAGATCGAGGGATGAGCAGTTCTTC. The chain employs TRBV4-3 and TRBJ2-1, with D perhaps TRBD1 (6 bases). Per germline, CDR1 LGHNA and CDR2 YSLEER. The CDR3 has 18 residues.

A word on this clonotype: At one of its ends the junction is not consistent with the germline gene, which may arise from a read error. The CDR3 coding sequence is TGTACCATCAGTGAGCCCCGGGATAGAAGCACAGATACGCAGTATTTT. This encodes CTISEPRDRSTDTQYF. The rearrangement joins TRBV10-3 to TRBJ2-3, with D perhaps TRBD2 (5 bases). CDR1 and CDR2 from the germline V gene are ENHRY and SYGVKD. This CDR3 has 16 amino acids.

This chain links TRBV12-3 or TRBV12-4 with TRBJ2-3, with 12 bases aligning to TRBD2. The CDR3 has 16 amino acids. J gave up 8 bases and V 6 bases, and 12 bases lay outside the gene matches. The CDR3 DNA follows: TGTGCCAGCAGGGGAATGGGACTAGCGGGTAGTGTTACGCAGTATTTT. Protein sequence: CASRGMGLAGSVTQYF.

The V call is TRBV15, the J call TRBJ2-3, with D possibly being TRBD2 (5 bases). The CDR3 consists of 12 residues. V gave up 5 bases and J gave up 4 bases, with 7 bases separating them. Germline-derived CDR1 and CDR2 are LNHNV and YYDKDF (reference sequence). The CDR3, as DNA: TGTGCCACCAGCCCTAGCCCAGATACGCAGTATTTT. Amino acids: CATSPSPDTQYF.

There are a few counts of this clonotype. CDR3 amino acids: CASSQGGGRTGELFF. CDR3 DNA: TGTGCCAGCAGCCAAGGCGGGGGTAGGACCGGGGAGCTGTTTTTT. This chain joins TRBV12-3 or TRBV12-4 and TRBJ2-2; 7 bases map to TRBD2. Germline trimming cut 6 bases from V and 5 bases from J; bases unmatched to any gene: 9. The CDR3 extends over 15 amino acids.

The chain recombines TRBV18 with TRBJ1-6; maybe TRBD1 (6 bases). The CDR3 loop spans 18 amino acids. V was pared by 4 bases and J by 7 bases, with 23 bases between. Germline CDR1 reads KGHSH; CDR2 reads LQKENI. The CDR3 is CASSQKLVGGHGNSPLHF. The CDR3 DNA reads TGTGCCAGCTCACAAAAATTGGTCGGGGGACACGGGAATTCACCCCTCCACTTT.

The V call is TRBV7-2, the J call TRBJ2-6, with D tentatively TRBD1 (6 bases). CDR3 length: 16 residues. V shed 4 bases and J shed 3 bases, with 13 bases lying between them. Germline V CDR1 and CDR2: SGHTA, FQGNSA. CDR3 amino acids: CASSSYRVGGANVLTF. In DNA, the CDR3 is TGTGCCAGCAGCTCATACAGGGTCGGTGGGGCCAACGTCCTGACTTTC.

The chain carries TRBV7-2 and TRBJ1-4; 7 bases align to TRBD1. V lost 6 bases, J lost 3 bases, and 7 bases stayed unmatched. This CDR3 region has 15 residues. Germline V gene sequence: CDR1 SGHTA, CDR2 FQGNSA. The CDR3 spells CASSIRGGPNEKLFF. The CDR3 bases are TGTGCCAGCAGTATCAGGGGGGGCCCTAATGAAAAACTGTTTTTT.